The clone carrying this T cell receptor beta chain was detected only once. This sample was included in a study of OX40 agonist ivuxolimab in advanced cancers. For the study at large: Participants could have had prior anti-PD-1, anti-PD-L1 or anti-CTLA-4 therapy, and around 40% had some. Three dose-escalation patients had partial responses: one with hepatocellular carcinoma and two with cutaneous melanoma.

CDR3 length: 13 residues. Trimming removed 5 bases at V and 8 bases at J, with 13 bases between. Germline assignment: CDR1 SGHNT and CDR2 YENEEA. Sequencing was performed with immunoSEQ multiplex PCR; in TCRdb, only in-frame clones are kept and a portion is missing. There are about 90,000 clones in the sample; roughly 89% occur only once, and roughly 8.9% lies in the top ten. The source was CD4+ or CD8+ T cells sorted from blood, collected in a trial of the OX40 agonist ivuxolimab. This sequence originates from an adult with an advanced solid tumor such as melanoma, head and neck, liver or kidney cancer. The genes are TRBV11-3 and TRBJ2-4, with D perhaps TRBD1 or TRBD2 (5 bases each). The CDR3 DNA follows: TGTGCCAGCAGCCCCACCCTGGGGGACATTCAGTACTTC. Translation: CASSPTLGDIQYF.